Listed here are 16 T cell receptor beta chains from one sample, sequenced in a study of shared clonotypes between healthy human individuals. Sequencing was performed with immunoSEQ multiplex PCR; in TCRdb, only in-frame clones are kept and a portion is missing. The sample consists of around 990,000 clones, 77% of them appearing once. The sequencing sample was made of memory CD4+ T cells from PBMCs. Noted subset: CD45RA-negative fraction. The receptor set was obtained from a man aged 18 to 30 in good health. Some clones in this sample may be carry-over from other donors' samples.

About this clone itself: Other DNA sequences in this sample translate to the same CDR3. This chain connects TRBV11-3 to TRBJ2-3; D not certain. V was trimmed by 1 base and J by 5 bases, leaving 4 bases between them. CDR3 length: 12 residues. The V gene's germline CDR1 is SGHNT and CDR2 YENEEA. CDR3 region: CASSLGGDTQYF. In DNA, the CDR3 is TGTGCCAGCAGCTTAGGGGGAGATACGCAGTATTTT.

This chain connects TRBV19 to TRBJ2-6; D unresolved. The V end lost 3 bases, the J end lost 0 bases, and 18 bases lay between the germline ends. This CDR3 is 19 amino acids long. The germline V gene encodes CDR1 LNHDA and CDR2 SQIVND (reference sequence). CDR3 DNA sequence: TGTGCCAGTAGTATTCGCCGGACCTTGGGTTTCTCTGGGGCCAACGTCCTGACTTTC. It translates to CASSIRRTLGFSGANVLTF. The whole variable domain, filled in from reference TRBV19 and TRBJ2-6, reads DGGITQSPKYLFRKEGQNVTLSCEQNLNHDAMYWYRQDPGQGLRLIYYSQIVNDFQKGDIAEGYSVSREKKESFPLTVTSAQKNPTAFYLCASSIRRTLGFSGANVLTFGAGSRLTVL.

The CDR3 sequence is CASSQDVPGQGLSDTQYF. The DNA for the CDR3 is TGCGCCAGCAGCCAAGACGTTCCGGGACAGGGTCTATCAGATACGCAGTATTTT. V gene TRBV4-1 combines with J gene TRBJ2-3, with 9 bases fitting TRBD1. The length of the CDR3 is 18 residues. Germline-derived CDR1 and CDR2 are MGHRA and YSYEKL. With V trimmed by 0 bases and J by 4 bases, 11 bases remained unmatched.

The genes are TRBV2 and TRBJ2-1; TRBD2 matches at 15 bases. Per the germline V gene, CDR1 is SNHLY and CDR2 is FYNNEI. The CDR3 is made up of 15 amino acids. Trimming took 8 bases from V and 9 from J; bases not matched to a gene: 8. The CDR3, as DNA: TGTGCCAGCCGATGGACTAGCGGGGGGGGCGGTGAGCAGTTCTTC. It is translated as CASRWTSGGGGEQFF.

V is TRBV4-2 and J is TRBJ1-4; D not resolved. The V end was cut by 0 bases, the J end by 7 bases, with 9 bases between. The CDR3 length is 14 residues. CDR1 is LGHNA, CDR2 YNFKEQ, per germline. The CDR3 here is CASSQEVLSEKLFF. The CDR3 DNA reads TGTGCCAGCAGCCAAGAGGTCTTAAGTGAAAAACTGTTTTTT.

CDR3 in DNA: TGTGCCAGTGGCCCCGGGACAGGGATTGAAAAACTGTTTTTT. Encoded protein: CASGPGTGIEKLFF. The rearrangement uses TRBV19 and TRBJ1-4; TRBD1 matches 9 bases. V dropped 8 bases and J dropped 7; count of bases not matched to a gene: 8. Germline V gene lookup returns CDR1 LNHDA and CDR2 SQIVND (reference sequence). The CDR3 loop spans 14 amino acids.

The rearrangement uses TRBV9 and TRBJ2-1; 11 bases fit TRBD2. Germline-derived CDR1 and CDR2 are SGDLS and YYNGEE. The junction had 3 bases not matched to a gene; V was cut back by 3 bases and J by 4 bases. This CDR3 is 15 amino acids long. This CDR3 is CASSASSGGYNEQFF. The CDR3 nucleotides are TGTGCCAGCAGCGCTTCTAGCGGGGGGTACAATGAGCAGTTCTTC.

J is TRBJ1-1 and V is TRBV5-1; the match to TRBD1 covers 9 bases. V lost 4 bases, J lost 3 bases, and 16 bases stayed unmatched. Germline CDR1 reads SGHRS; CDR2 reads YFSETQ. The CDR3 extends over 18 amino acids. The CDR3 bases are TGCGCCAGCAGCACAAAAGAAGTAATGGGACAGGGCCACACTGAAGCTTTCTTT. It is translated as CASSTKEVMGQGHTEAFF.

The V call is TRBV11-2, the J call TRBJ1-4; 10 positions agree with TRBD1. Germline CDR1 is SGHAT and CDR2 is FQNNGV. The CDR3 sequence is 14 residues long. V trimming: 5 bases; J trimming: 10 bases; junction bases outside the gene matches: 7. In DNA, the CDR3 is TGTGCCAGCAGCGCGGGACAGGGGAGAGTAAAACTGTTTTTT. Its protein product is CASSAGQGRVKLFF.

This chain joins TRBV30 and TRBJ2-7; 7 bases fit TRBD2. Unmatched junction bases numbered 3, after V lost 2 bases and J lost 2 bases. CDR1 GTSNPN and CDR2 SVGIG come from the germline V gene (reference sequence). The CDR3 covers 13 residues. CDR3 amino acids: CAWSSGIPYEQYF. For the CDR3, the DNA is TGTGCCTGGAGTAGCGGGATCCCCTACGAGCAGTACTTC.

With regard to this clone: Other DNA sequences within the sample encode an identical CDR3. The chain carries TRBV18 and TRBJ2-5; D uncertain. Looked up from germline, CDR1 is KGHSH and CDR2 is LQKENI. The CDR3 runs to 12 residues. V was trimmed by 6 bases and J by 0 bases, leaving 5 bases between them. The CDR3 reads CASSSYQETQYF. For the CDR3, the DNA is TGTGCCAGCTCGTCGTACCAAGAGACCCAGTACTTC. Drawing the rest from reference TRBV18 and TRBJ2-5, the complete variable domain is NAGVMQNPRHLVRRRGQEARLRCSPMKGHSHVYWYRQLPEEGLKFMVYLQKENIIDESGMPKERFSAEFPKEGPSILRIQQVVRGDSAAYFCASSSYQETQYFGPGTRLLVL.

This rearrangement joins TRBV28 to TRBJ1-5, with D unresolved. V was shortened by 5 bases and J by 7 bases, with 18 bases between the two germline ends. CDR3 length: 15 amino acids. Germline CDR1 MDHEN, CDR2 SYDVKM. The CDR3 coding sequence is TGTGCCAGCAGTCTTTCCCGAAGTTTTACCCAGCCCCAGCATTTT. It encodes CASSLSRSFTQPQHF.

This chain connects TRBV2 to TRBJ1-4; 10 nucleotides align to TRBD1. This CDR3 region has 13 residues. J lost 6 bases, V lost 8 bases, and 3 bases had no gene match. Looked up from germline, CDR1 is SNHLY and CDR2 is FYNNEI. CDR3 bases: TGTGCCAGCTCCGGGACAGGGGATGAAAAACTGTTTTTT. Amino acid sequence: CASSGTGDEKLFF. Based on the CDR3 plus reference TRBV2 and TRBJ1-4, the full variable domain is EPEVTQTPSHQVTQMGQEVILRCVPISNHLYFYWYRQILGQKVEFLVSFYNNEISEKSEIFDDQFSVERPDGSNFTLKIRSTKLEDSAMYFCASSGTGDEKLFFGSGTQLSVL.

The genes are TRBV19 and TRBJ2-7; tentative D call: TRBD1 (6 bases). The germline V gene has CDR1 LNHDA and CDR2 SQIVND (reference sequence). The CDR3 totals 14 residues. Trimming removed 6 bases at V and 2 bases at J, with 14 bases between. CDR3 sequence: CASSDQQGAYEQYF. CDR3 DNA sequence: TGTGCCAGTAGCGATCAACAGGGCGCCTACGAGCAGTACTTC.

V gene TRBV5-4 combines with J gene TRBJ2-5; 10 nucleotides match TRBD1. J gave up 5 bases and V 4 bases, and 8 bases lay outside the gene matches. CDR1 and CDR2 (germline): SGHNT, YYREEE (reference sequence). CDR3 size: 15 residues. The CDR3 loop reads CASSPRQGAGETQYF. The CDR3 DNA is TGTGCCAGCAGCCCTAGACAGGGGGCCGGGGAGACCCAGTACTTC.

A remark on this clone: One base away lies a much larger clone, so this may be a sequencing read error. V and J are TRBV5-6 and TRBJ1-1; D is undetermined. The CDR3 has 13 amino acids. V was pared by 4 bases and J by 0 bases, with 7 bases between. Germline loops: CDR1 SGHDT, CDR2 YYEEEE. CDR3 protein: CASSLGLNTEAFF. CDR3 sequence (DNA): TGTGCCAGCAGCCTGGGTTTGAACACTGAAGCTTTCTTT.